Each of the 14 T cell receptor beta chains below was sequenced from the same sample in a study of technical replicates of blood from a few donors. Repertoires were generated with immunoSEQ multiplex PCR, while TCRdb's copy carries only in-frame clones and drops some. The table includes approximately 99,000 clones, around 96% detected once. The specimen was T cells isolated from PBMCs. Receptors were obtained from a human donor in good health.

The genes are TRBV4-3 and TRBJ2-1, with 8 bases matching TRBD2. The CDR3 totals 15 residues. The J segment lost 7 bases and the V segment lost 4 bases, leaving 9 bases of the junction unmatched. Germline loops: CDR1 LGHNA, CDR2 YSLEER. The CDR3 nucleotides read TGCGCCAGCAGCCGATCCGGGACTAGAGGAAATGAGCAGTTCTTC. It translates to CASSRSGTRGNEQFF.

The chain uses TRBV5-4 and TRBJ1-2; 11 bases align to TRBD1. With V trimmed by 4 bases and J by 7 bases, 12 bases remained unmatched. In germline, CDR1 is SGHNT, CDR2 YYREEE (reference sequence). The CDR3 extends over 16 amino acids. This CDR3 reads CASSRGTGGRVGGYTF. In DNA, the CDR3 is TGTGCCAGCAGCAGAGGGACAGGGGGACGAGTGGGTGGCTACACCTTC.

V and J are TRBV27 and TRBJ2-1, with D maybe TRBD1 (6 bases). The germline CDR1 and CDR2 sequences are MNHEY and SMNVEV (reference sequence). V was pared by 4 bases and J by 8 bases, with 12 bases between. The CDR3 length is 13 residues. The chain's CDR3 is CASSWTAPDEQFF. The CDR3 DNA reads as TGTGCCAGCAGTTGGACAGCTCCCGATGAGCAGTTCTTC.

The chain links TRBV29-1 to TRBJ2-1, with D tentatively TRBD1 (6 bases). CDR3 length equals 13 residues. V was trimmed by 4 bases and J by 3 bases, leaving 10 bases between them. Per the germline V gene, CDR1 is SQVTM and CDR2 is ANQGSEA. CDR3 DNA: TGCAGCGTTGCAGGGGAAAACTACAATGAGCAGTTCTTC. Protein product: CSVAGENYNEQFF.

The rearrangement joins TRBV7-8 to TRBJ2-7; tentative D call: TRBD1 (6 bases). CDR1 SGHVS and CDR2 FQNEAQ come from the germline V gene. Trimming removed 1 base at V and 4 bases at J, with 11 bases between. The CDR3 is made up of 14 amino acids. CDR3 sequence (DNA): TGTGCCAGCAGCTTAGAGGTAGGGGGTTACGAGCAGTACTTC. The encoded protein is CASSLEVGGYEQYF. Drawing the rest from reference TRBV7-8 and TRBJ2-7, the complete variable domain is GAGVSQSPRYKVAKRGQDVALRCDPISGHVSLFWYQQALGQGPEFLTYFQNEAQLDKSGLPSDRFFAERPEGSVSTLKIQRTQQEDSAVYLCASSLEVGGYEQYFGPGTRLTVT.

V and J are TRBV18 and TRBJ1-1; D is undetermined. The CDR3 totals 13 residues. Trimming took 4 bases from V and 8 from J, leaving 14 bases between them. The germline V gene has CDR1 KGHSH and CDR2 LQKENI. The CDR3 sequence: CASSRDMNSEAFF. As DNA, the CDR3 is TGTGCCAGCTCACGCGACATGAACTCAGAAGCTTTCTTT. The full variable domain, with the rest looked up from reference TRBV18 and TRBJ1-1, is NAGVMQNPRHLVRRRGQEARLRCSPMKGHSHVYWYRQLPEEGLKFMVYLQKENIIDESGMPKERFSAEFPKEGPSILRIQQVVRGDSAAYFCASSRDMNSEAFFGQGTRLTVV.

The CDR3 loop reads CASSYPGTYGYTF. As DNA, the CDR3 is TGTGCCAGCAGTTACCCCGGGACTTATGGCTACACCTTC. The chain has TRBV6-5 and TRBJ1-2, with TRBD1 as a possible D gene (5 bases). Deletions cut 2 bases from V and 5 bases from J, with 9 bases between. The CDR3 is 13 residues long. Germline V gene lookup returns CDR1 MNHEY and CDR2 SVGAGI.

The chain employs TRBV2 and TRBJ1-2, with 7 bases matching TRBD1. CDR3 size: 16 residues. V trimming: 6 bases; J trimming: 6 bases; junction bases outside the gene matches: 16. Germline loops: CDR1 SNHLY, CDR2 FYNNEI. The CDR3 loop reads CASRADRVLAGDGYTF. CDR3 nucleotides: TGTGCCAGCAGGGCAGACAGGGTATTAGCTGGAGATGGCTACACCTTC.

This chain links TRBV15 with TRBJ2-7; 10 bases are a match to TRBD2. Germline V CDR1 and CDR2: LNHNV, YYDKDF (reference sequence). The CDR3 totals 14 residues. The trim removed 2 bases at V and 6 bases at J, leaving 4 bases unmatched. The CDR3 spells CATSRTPSGSEQYF. The CDR3 coding sequence is TGTGCCACCAGCAGAACCCCTAGCGGGAGCGAGCAGTACTTC. The complete variable domain, with remaining parts taken from reference TRBV15 and TRBJ2-7, reads DAMVIQNPRYQVTQFGKPVTLSCSQTLNHNVMYWYQQKSSQAPKLLFHYYDKDFNNEADTPDNFQSRRPNTSFCFLDIRSPGLGDTAMYLCATSRTPSGSEQYFGPGTRLTVT.

The rearrangement joins TRBV28 to TRBJ1-5; 8 positions match TRBD1. The CDR3 is 14 amino acids. Germline V CDR1 and CDR2: MDHEN, SYDVKM. Trimming at V came to 8 bases and at J to 7 bases, leaving 10 bases not matched to a gene. CDR3 amino acids: CASLTRQGRQPQHF. For the CDR3, the DNA is TGTGCCAGCCTAACTAGACAGGGGAGACAGCCCCAGCATTTT. The full variable domain, rest sourced from reference TRBV28 and TRBJ1-5, is DVKVTQSSRYLVKRTGEKVFLECVQDMDHENMFWYRQDPGLGLRLIYFSYDVKMKEKGDIPEGYSVSREKKERFSLILESASTNQTSMYLCASLTRQGRQPQHFGDGTRLSIL.

This clone was detected only once. The chain recombines TRBV28 with TRBJ2-7; the D gene is possibly TRBD1 (6 bases). The CDR3 totals 13 residues. V lost 8 bases and J 0 bases, leaving 11 bases between the germline ends. The V gene's germline CDR1 is MDHEN and CDR2 SYDVKM. CDR3 DNA sequence: TGTGCCAGCGTTACAGGGTTCTCCTACGAGCAGTACTTC. This codes for CASVTGFSYEQYF.

V and J are TRBV7-3 and TRBJ2-3, with unresolved D. With 4 bases removed from V and 1 base from J, the gap between germline ends came to 3 bases. Germline-derived CDR1 and CDR2 are SGHTA and FQGTGA. CDR3 size: 12 residues. The DNA for the CDR3 is TGTGCCAGCAGCTCCGGCACAGATACGCAGTATTTT. This encodes CASSSGTDTQYF.

This rearrangement joins TRBV11-3 to TRBJ2-7; D remains ambiguous. The V gene's germline CDR1 is SGHNT and CDR2 YENEEA. The CDR3 runs 11 residues. Trimming pared 3 bases from V and 5 bases from J, leaving 5 bases between. CDR3 residues: CASSLTHEQYF. CDR3 sequence (DNA): TGTGCCAGCAGCTTGACTCACGAGCAGTACTTC.

This chain connects TRBV7-2 to TRBJ2-5; 9 bases match TRBD2. The J segment lost 2 bases and the V segment lost 5 bases, leaving 6 bases of the junction unmatched. The CDR3 contains 15 residues. Per germline, CDR1 SGHTA and CDR2 FQGNSA. The CDR3 sequence is CASSPGLAGQETQYF. CDR3 coding DNA: TGTGCCAGCAGCCCGGGGCTAGCGGGGCAAGAGACCCAGTACTTC.